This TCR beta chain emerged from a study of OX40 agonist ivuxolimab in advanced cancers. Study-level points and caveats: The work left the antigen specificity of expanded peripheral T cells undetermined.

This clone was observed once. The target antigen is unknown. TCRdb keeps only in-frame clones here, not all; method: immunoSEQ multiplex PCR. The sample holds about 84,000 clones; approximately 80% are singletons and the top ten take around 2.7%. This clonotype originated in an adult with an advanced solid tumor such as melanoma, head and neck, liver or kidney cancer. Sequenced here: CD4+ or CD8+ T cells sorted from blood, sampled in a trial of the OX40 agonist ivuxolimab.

CDR3 in DNA: TGTGCCAGCAGTTACGGAGTAGCGGGGGAAGAGACCCAGTACTTC. It specifies CASSYGVAGEETQYF. The chain has TRBV6-5 and TRBJ2-5, with 9 bases identical to TRBD2. This CDR3 has 15 residues. The germline CDR1 and CDR2 sequences are MNHEY and SVGAGI. J gave up 3 bases and V 2 bases, and 4 bases lay outside the gene matches.